The entry that follows covers one T cell receptor beta chain sequence. The CDR3 extends over 15 amino acids. The germline V gene has CDR1 SGHTA and CDR2 FQGNSA. The ends were cut back, 2 bases at V and 0 bases at J, with 8 bases in the middle. MiXCR was run by TCRdb on the RACE reads, yielding one entry per CDR3 protein. The repertoire holds approximately 340,000 distinct CDR3 sequences, with around 7% as singletons. Stated time point: patch test 1, 2 weeks after DPC sensitization. Described treatment: therapeutic diphenylcyclopropenone sensitization with weekly scalp DPC. This specimen belongs to a study of human T cells and chemical hapten exposure. Study overall: Chiefly women, the patients showed alopecia areata, totalis or universalis.

The chain carries TRBV7-2 and TRBJ1-3; D perhaps matches TRBD1 (5 bases). The input for sequencing was whole blood, taken in connection with sensitization to the hapten diphenylcyclopropenone (DPC). The clonotype was recovered from a woman aged 18 to 35 with alopecia areata. Some clones in this sample may be carry-over from other donors' samples. CDR3 sequence: CASSLRRDSGNTIYF. As DNA, the CDR3 is TGTGCCAGCAGCTTACGCAGGGACTCTGGAAACACCATATATTTT.